This entry lists 9 T cell receptor beta chains sequenced from one sample in a study of blood T cell repertoires in COVID-19. The repertoire was sequenced with immunoSEQ multiplex PCR; TCRdb's copy has only in-frame clones and lacks some. The sample lists about 110,000 clones, roughly 83% occurring once. The sequencing input was peripheral blood. The receptors were gathered from a woman aged 55-69 years with acute or convalescent COVID-19.

The gene calls are TRBV4-3 and TRBJ2-7; D might be TRBD1 (5 bases). Trimming left V 5 bases short and J 0 bases short, with 8 bases between. Germline V lookup: CDR1 LGHNA, CDR2 YSLEER. CDR3 size: 13 residues. In nucleotides, the CDR3 is TGCGCCAGCAGCGAGACAGTCTCCTACGAGCAGTACTTC. The encoded protein is CASSETVSYEQYF.

V usage is TRBV12-3 or TRBV12-4 and J usage is TRBJ1-2; TRBD1 aligns across 8 bases. Losses at the gene ends were 6 bases for V and 8 bases for J; bases not matched to a gene: 8. The CDR3 is 13 amino acids. For the CDR3, the DNA is TGTGCCAGCAGCTCACCAGGGGGCAGAGGCTACACCTTC. Translated, it gives CASSSPGGRGYTF.

The gene calls are TRBV27 and TRBJ2-7; 12 bases match TRBD2. Losses at the gene ends were 6 bases for V and 0 bases for J; bases not matched to a gene: 6. Germline lookup yields CDR1 MNHEY and CDR2 SMNVEV (reference sequence). The CDR3 length is 16 residues. CDR3: CASRTSGSMVSYEQYF. CDR3 in DNA: TGTGCCAGCAGGACTAGCGGGAGTATGGTCTCCTACGAGCAGTACTTC.

The rearrangement uses TRBV30 and TRBJ1-5; D is undetermined. Trimming shortened V by 1 base and J by 3 bases, and 7 bases separated the two germline ends. Germline CDR1 is GTSNPN and CDR2 is SVGIG (reference sequence). This CDR3 is built from 13 residues. CDR3 in amino acids: CAWSGHFNQPQHF. For the CDR3, the DNA is TGTGCCTGGAGTGGACACTTCAATCAGCCCCAGCATTTT. Combining the CDR3 with reference TRBV30 and TRBJ1-5 gives the whole variable domain SQTIHQWPATLVQPVGSPLSLECTVEGTSNPNLYWYRQAAGRGLQLLFYSVGIGQISSEVPQNLSASRPQDRQFILSSKKLLLSDSGFYLCAWSGHFNQPQHFGDGTRLSIL.

This clone was seen just once. The V call is TRBV29-1, the J call TRBJ2-5, with TRBD2 as a possible D gene (6 bases). Germline values: CDR1 SQVTM, CDR2 ANQGSEA. The CDR3 runs to 13 residues. V was shortened by 4 bases and J by 5 bases, with 14 bases between the two germline ends. CDR3: CSVGGGAGETQYF. As DNA, the CDR3 is TGCAGCGTTGGTGGAGGGGCGGGGGAGACCCAGTACTTC. Supplemented by reference TRBV29-1 and TRBJ2-5, the full variable domain reads SAVISQKPSRDICQRGTSLTIQCQVDSQVTMMFWYRQQPGQSLTLIATANQGSEATYESGFVIDKFPISRPNLTFSTLTVSNMSPEDSSIYLCSVGGGAGETQYFGPGTRLLVL.

The chain carries TRBV9 and TRBJ2-7; TRBD2 aligns across 11 bases. Germline values: CDR1 SGDLS, CDR2 YYNGEE. The CDR3 has 16 amino acids. V was pared by 3 bases and J by 5 bases, with 10 bases of the junction left unmatched. The DNA of the CDR3 is TGTGCCAGCAGCGAGGCCCCACTAGCGGGAGCTAACGAGCAGTACTTC. Translating it yields CASSEAPLAGANEQYF. Complete variable domain (other parts from reference TRBV9 and TRBJ2-7): DSGVTQTPKHLITATGQRVTLRCSPRSGDLSVYWYQQSLDQGLQFLIQYYNGEERAKGNILERFSAQQFPDLHSELNLSSLELGDSALYFCASSEAPLAGANEQYFGPGTRLTVT.

This clone appeared once. V usage is TRBV18 and J usage is TRBJ1-4, with a weak D call TRBD1 (5 bases). The CDR3 runs 13 residues. V lost 6 bases to trimming and J lost 7 bases, with 12 bases between them. The germline V gene encodes CDR1 KGHSH and CDR2 LQKENI. The CDR3 loop is CASSAGQGEKLFF. CDR3 sequence (DNA): TGTGCCAGCTCCGCAGGGCAAGGTGAAAAACTGTTTTTT.

This chain connects TRBV5-5 to TRBJ2-1, with 7 bases aligning to TRBD2. Trimming cost V 1 base and J 9 bases; bases outside gene matches: 7. Germline V gives CDR1 SGHKS, CDR2 YYEKEE (reference sequence). This CDR3 comprises 14 residues. This CDR3 reads CASSLNLAEREQFF. CDR3 in DNA: TGTGCCAGCAGCTTGAACCTAGCGGAGCGTGAGCAGTTCTTC. Supplemented by reference TRBV5-5 and TRBJ2-1, the full variable domain reads DAGVTQSPTHLIKTRGQQVTLRCSPISGHKSVSWYQQVLGQGPQFIFQYYEKEERGRGNFPDRFSARQFPNYSSELNVNALLLGDSALYLCASSLNLAEREQFFGPGTRLTVL.

This clone was found a few times. The CDR3 protein is CASYRTSGGTDTQYF. Written as DNA, the CDR3 is TGTGCCAGCTATAGGACTAGCGGGGGTACAGATACGCAGTATTTT. The V gene is TRBV18, the J gene TRBJ2-3, with TRBD2 matching 13 bases. The CDR3 spans 15 residues. J lost 3 bases, V lost 7 bases, and 4 bases had no gene match. Looked up from germline, CDR1 is KGHSH and CDR2 is LQKENI.